This T cell receptor (beta chain) appears in the sequencing data of a study of shared clonotypes between healthy human individuals. Profiling relied on immunoSEQ multiplex PCR, and the TCRdb table lists in-frame clones only, not all of them. The profile shows millions of clones, about 95% of them singletons. The trim removed 1 base at V and 4 bases at J, leaving 14 bases unmatched. Germline V gene sequence: CDR1 SGHVS, CDR2 FQNEAQ. CDR3 size: 20 residues. As defined, naive CD8 cells were CD45RO-negative and positively selected for CCR7, with terminally differentiated effector memory CD45RA+ cells excluded.

Sequencing was performed on naive CD8+ T cells sorted from blood. The origin of this receptor is a man aged 18 to 30 in good health. The gene calls are TRBV7-8 and TRBJ2-3; 13 bases map to TRBD2. This CDR3 reads CASSLVPPGTSGKVPDTQYF. The CDR3 bases are TGTGCCAGCAGCTTAGTACCTCCCGGGACTAGCGGGAAAGTCCCAGATACGCAGTATTTT.